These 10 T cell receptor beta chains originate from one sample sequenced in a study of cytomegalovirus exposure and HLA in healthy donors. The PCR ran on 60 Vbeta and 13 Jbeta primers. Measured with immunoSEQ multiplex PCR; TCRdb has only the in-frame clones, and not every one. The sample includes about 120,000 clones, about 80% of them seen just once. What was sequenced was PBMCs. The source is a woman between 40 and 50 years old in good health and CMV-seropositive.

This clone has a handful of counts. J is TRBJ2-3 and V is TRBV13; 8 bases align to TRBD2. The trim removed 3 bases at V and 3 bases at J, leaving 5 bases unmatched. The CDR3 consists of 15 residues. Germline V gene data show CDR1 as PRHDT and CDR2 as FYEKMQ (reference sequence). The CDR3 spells CASSFREGPTDTQYF. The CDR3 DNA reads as TGTGCCAGCAGCTTCCGGGAGGGCCCGACAGATACGCAGTATTTT.

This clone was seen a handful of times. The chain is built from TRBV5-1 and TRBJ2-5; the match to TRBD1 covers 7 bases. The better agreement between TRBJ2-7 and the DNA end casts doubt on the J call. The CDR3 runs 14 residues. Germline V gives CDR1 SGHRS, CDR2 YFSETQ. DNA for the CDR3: TGCGCCAGCAGCTGGGGACAGAACTCCTACGAGCAGTACTTC. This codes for CASSWGQNSYEQYF.

For the CDR3, the DNA is TGTGCCAGCAGCTCAGGTTTCATGAACACTGAAGCTTTCTTT. Its protein is CASSSGFMNTEAFF. The chain joins TRBV7-2 to TRBJ1-1, with unresolved D. The CDR3 consists of 14 residues. Per germline, CDR1 SGHTA and CDR2 FQGNSA. With 4 bases removed from V and 0 bases from J, the gap between germline ends came to 9 bases.

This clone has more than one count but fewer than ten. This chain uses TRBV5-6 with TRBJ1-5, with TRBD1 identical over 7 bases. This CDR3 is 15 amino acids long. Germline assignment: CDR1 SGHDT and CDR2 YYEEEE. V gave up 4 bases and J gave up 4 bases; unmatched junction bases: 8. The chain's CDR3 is CASSRRQGVNQPQHF. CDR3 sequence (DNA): TGTGCCAGCAGCCGGAGACAGGGTGTGAATCAGCCCCAGCATTTT.

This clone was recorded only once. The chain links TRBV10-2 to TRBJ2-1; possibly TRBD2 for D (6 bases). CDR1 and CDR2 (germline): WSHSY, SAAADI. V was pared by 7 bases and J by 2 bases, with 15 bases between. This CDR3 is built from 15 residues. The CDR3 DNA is TGCGCCAGCACCGTCTCGGGAGCAACCTACAATGAGCAGTTCTTC. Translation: CASTVSGATYNEQFF.

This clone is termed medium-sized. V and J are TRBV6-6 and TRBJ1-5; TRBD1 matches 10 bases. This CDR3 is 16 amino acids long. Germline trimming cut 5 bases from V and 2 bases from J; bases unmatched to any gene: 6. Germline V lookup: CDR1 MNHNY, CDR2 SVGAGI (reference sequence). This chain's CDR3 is CASSTDRGSGNQPQHF. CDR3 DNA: TGTGCCAGCAGTACGGACAGGGGGTCTGGCAATCAGCCCCAGCATTTT.

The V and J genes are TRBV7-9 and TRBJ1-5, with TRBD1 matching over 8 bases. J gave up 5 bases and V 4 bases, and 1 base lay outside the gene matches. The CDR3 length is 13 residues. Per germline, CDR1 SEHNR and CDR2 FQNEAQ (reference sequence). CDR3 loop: CASSSQGDQPQHF. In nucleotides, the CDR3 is TGTGCCAGCAGCTCACAGGGGGATCAGCCCCAGCATTTT.

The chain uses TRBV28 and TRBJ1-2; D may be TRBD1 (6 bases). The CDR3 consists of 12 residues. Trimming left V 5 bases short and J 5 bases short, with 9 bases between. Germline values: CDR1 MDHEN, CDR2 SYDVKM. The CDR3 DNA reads TGTGCCAGCAGTGTCCAGGGGTATGGCTACACCTTC. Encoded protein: CASSVQGYGYTF.

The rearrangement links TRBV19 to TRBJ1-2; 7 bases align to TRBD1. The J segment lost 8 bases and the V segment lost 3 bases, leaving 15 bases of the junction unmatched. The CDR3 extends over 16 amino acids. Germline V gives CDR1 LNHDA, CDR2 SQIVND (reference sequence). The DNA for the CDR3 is TGTGCCAGTAGTATGCGGACAGGCCCGTCCCGGAGGGGCTACACCTTC. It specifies CASSMRTGPSRRGYTF.

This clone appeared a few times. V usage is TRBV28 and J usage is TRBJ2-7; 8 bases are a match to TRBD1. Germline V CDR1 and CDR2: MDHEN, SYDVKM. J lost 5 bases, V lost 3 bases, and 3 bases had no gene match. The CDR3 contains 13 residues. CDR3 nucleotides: TGTGCCAGCAGTTTTGACAGGGGCCACGAGCAGTACTTC. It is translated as CASSFDRGHEQYF.